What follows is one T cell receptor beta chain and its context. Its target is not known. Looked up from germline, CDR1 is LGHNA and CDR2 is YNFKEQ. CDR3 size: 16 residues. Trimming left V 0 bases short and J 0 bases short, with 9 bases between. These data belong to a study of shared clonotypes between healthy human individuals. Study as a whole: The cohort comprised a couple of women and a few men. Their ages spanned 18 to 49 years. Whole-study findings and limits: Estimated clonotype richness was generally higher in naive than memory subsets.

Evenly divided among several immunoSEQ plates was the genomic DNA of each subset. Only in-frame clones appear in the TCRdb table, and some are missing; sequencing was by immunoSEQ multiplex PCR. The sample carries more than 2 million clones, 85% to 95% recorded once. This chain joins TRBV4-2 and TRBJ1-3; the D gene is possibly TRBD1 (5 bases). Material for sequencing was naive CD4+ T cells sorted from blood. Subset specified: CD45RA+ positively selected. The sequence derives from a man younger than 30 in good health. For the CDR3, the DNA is TGTGCCAGCAGCCAAGATGGGGGGACCTCTGGAAACACCATATATTTT. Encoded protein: CASSQDGGTSGNTIYF.